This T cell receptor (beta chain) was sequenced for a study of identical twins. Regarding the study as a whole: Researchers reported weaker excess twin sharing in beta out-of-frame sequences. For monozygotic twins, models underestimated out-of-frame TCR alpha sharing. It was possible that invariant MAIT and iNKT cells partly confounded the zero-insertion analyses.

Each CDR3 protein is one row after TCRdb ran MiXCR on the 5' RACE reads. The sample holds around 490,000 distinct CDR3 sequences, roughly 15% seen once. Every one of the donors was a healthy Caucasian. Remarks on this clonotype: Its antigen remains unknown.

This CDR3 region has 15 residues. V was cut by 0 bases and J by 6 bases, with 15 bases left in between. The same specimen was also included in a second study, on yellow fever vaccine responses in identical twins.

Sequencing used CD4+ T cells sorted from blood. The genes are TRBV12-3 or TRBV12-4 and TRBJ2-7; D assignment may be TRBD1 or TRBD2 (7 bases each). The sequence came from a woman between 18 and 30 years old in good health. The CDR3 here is CASSLALARGGEQYF. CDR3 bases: TGTGCCAGCAGTTTAGCGTTGGCCAGGGGGGGCGAGCAGTACTTC.